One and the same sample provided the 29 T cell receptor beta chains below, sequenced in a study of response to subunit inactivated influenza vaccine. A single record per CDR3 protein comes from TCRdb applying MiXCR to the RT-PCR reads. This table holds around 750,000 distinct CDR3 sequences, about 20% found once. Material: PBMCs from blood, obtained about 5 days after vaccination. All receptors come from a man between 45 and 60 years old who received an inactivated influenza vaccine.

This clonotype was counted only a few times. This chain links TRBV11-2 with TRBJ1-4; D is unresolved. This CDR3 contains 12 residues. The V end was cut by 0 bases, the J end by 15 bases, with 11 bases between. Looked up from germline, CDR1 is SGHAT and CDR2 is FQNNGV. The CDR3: CASSLEAGHMFF. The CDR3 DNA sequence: TGTGCCAGCAGCTTAGAGGCAGGCCATATGTTTTTT.

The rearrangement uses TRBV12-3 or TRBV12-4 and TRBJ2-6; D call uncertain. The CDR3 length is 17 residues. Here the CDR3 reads CTFSPRTESGRANVLTF. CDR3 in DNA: TGTACCTTCAGTCCACGGACCGAATCCGGGCGGGCCAACGTCCTGACTTTC.

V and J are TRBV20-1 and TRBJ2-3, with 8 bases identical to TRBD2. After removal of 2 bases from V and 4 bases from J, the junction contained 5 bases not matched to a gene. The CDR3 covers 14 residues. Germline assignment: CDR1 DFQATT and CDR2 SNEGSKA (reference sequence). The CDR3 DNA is TGCAGTGCTAGACCGGGGGGGAGGGCAGATACGCAGTATTTT. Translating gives CSARPGGRADTQYF.

As DNA, the CDR3 is TGTGCCAGCAGCCAAGGCCGGGAAAACACCATATATTTT. It encodes CASSQGRENTIYF. This sequence joins TRBV4-2 and TRBJ1-3, with D uncertain. Germline CDR1 LGHNA, CDR2 YNFKEQ. The CDR3 has 13 amino acids. V lost 1 base to trimming and J lost 6 bases, with 7 bases between them.

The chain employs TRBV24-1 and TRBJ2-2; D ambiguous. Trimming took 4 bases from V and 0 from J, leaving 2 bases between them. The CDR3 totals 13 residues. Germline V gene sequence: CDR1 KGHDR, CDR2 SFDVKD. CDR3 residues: CATSETNTGELFF. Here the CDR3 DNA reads TGTGCCACCAGTGAAACGAACACCGGGGAGCTGTTTTTT.

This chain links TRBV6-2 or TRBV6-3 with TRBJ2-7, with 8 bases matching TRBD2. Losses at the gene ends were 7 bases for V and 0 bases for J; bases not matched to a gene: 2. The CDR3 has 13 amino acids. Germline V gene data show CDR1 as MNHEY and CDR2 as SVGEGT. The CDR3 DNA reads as TGTGCCAGCACGGGACTAGACTCCTACGAGCAGTACTTC. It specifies CASTGLDSYEQYF.

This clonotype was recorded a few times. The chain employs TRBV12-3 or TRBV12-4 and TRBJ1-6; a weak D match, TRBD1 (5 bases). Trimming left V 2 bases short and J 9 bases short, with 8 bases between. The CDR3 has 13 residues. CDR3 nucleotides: TGTGCCAGCAGTTTATTTGGGGGTTCACCCCTCCACTTT. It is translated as CASSLFGGSPLHF.

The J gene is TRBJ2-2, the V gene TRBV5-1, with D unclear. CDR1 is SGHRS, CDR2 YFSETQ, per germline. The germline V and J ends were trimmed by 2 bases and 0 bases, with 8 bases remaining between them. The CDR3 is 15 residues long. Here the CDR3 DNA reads TGCGCCAGCAGCTTTAATCAGGCGAACACCGGGGAGCTGTTTTTT. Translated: CASSFNQANTGELFF.

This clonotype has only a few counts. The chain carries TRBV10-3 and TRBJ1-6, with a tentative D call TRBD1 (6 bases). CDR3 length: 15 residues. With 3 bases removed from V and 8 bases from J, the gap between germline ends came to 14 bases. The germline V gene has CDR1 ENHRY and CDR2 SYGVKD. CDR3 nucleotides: TGTGCCATCAGTGAAACAGGGTCTGGAGATTCACCCCTCCACTTT. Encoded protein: CAISETGSGDSPLHF.

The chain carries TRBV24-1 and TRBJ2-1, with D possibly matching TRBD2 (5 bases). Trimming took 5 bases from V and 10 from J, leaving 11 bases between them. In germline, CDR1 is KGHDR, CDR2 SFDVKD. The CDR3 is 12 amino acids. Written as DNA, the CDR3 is TGTGCCACCAGTGTGGGGAGCAGCGAGCAGTTCTTC. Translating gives CATSVGSSEQFF.

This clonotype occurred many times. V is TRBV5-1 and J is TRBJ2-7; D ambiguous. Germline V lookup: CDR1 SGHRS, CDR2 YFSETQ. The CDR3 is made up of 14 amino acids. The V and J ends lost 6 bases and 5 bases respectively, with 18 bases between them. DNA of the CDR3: TGCGCCAGCACCCCGGGCATGCCGGCCCACGAGCAGTACTTC. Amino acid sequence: CASTPGMPAHEQYF.

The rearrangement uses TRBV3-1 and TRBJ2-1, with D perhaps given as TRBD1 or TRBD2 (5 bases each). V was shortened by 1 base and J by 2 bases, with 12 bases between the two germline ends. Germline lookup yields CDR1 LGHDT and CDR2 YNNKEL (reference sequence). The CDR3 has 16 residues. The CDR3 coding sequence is TGTGCCAGCAGCCAAGTCCAGGGAGATACCTACAATGAGCAGTTCTTC. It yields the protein CASSQVQGDTYNEQFF.

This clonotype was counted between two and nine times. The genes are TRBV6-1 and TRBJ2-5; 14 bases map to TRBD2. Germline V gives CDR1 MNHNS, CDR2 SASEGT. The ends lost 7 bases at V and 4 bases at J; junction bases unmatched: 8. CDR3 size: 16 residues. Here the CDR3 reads CASTQLGLAGGETQYF. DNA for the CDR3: TGTGCCAGCACCCAACTTGGACTAGCGGGAGGAGAGACCCAGTACTTC.

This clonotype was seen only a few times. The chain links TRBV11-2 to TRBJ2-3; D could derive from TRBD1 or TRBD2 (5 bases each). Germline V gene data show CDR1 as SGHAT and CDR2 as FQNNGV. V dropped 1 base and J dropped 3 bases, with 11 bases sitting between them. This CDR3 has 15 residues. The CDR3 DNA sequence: TGTGCCAGCAGCTTAGGGGACGTGGGGACAGATACGCAGTATTTT. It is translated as CASSLGDVGTDTQYF.

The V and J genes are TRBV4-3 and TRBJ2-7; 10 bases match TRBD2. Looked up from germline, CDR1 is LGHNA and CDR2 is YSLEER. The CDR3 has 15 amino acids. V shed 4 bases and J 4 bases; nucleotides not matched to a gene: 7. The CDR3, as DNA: TGCGCCAGCAGCCGTAAGCGGGAGGGCCCGTACGAGCAGTACTTC. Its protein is CASSRKREGPYEQYF.

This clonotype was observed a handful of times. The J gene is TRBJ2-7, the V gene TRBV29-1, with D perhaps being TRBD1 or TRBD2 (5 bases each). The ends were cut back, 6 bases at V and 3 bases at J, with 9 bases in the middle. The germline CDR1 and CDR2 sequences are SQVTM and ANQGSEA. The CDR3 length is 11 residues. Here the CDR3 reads CSVGEHYEQYF. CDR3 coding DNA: TGCAGCGTGGGGGAGCACTACGAGCAGTACTTC.

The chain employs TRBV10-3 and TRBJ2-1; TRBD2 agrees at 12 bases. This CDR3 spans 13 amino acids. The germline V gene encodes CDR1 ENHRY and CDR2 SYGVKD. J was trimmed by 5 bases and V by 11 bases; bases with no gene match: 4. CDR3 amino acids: CASTSGGNNEQFF. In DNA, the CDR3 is TGTGCCTCGACTAGCGGGGGAAACAATGAGCAGTTCTTC.

CDR3 sequence: CASSHSTGGWGHGELFF. As DNA, the CDR3 is TGCGCCAGCAGCCACTCTACAGGGGGATGGGGCCACGGGGAGCTGTTTTTT. The chain links TRBV4-3 to TRBJ2-2; the match to TRBD1 covers 8 bases. V was clipped by 3 bases and J by 7 bases; unmatched bases: 13. The CDR3 contains 17 residues. The germline gives CDR1 LGHNA, CDR2 YSLEER.

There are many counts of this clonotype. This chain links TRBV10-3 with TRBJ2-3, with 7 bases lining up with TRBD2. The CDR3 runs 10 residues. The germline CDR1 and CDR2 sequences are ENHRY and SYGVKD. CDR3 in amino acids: CAYGGDTQYF. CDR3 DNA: TGTGCATACGGGGGGGATACGCAGTATTTT.

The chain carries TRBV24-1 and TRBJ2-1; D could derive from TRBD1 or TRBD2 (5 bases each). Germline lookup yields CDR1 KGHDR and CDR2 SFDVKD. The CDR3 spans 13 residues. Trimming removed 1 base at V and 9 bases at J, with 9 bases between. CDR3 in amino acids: CATSDFQRGEQFF. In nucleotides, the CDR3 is TGTGCCACCAGTGATTTTCAGAGGGGTGAGCAGTTCTTC.

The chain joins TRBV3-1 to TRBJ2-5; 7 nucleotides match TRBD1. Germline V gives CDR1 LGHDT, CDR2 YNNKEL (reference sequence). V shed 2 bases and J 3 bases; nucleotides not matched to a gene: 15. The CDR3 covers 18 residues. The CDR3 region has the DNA TGTGCCAGCAGCCAATCAGGGGGAGTGAGGTCTCCTAAAGAGACCCAGTACTTC. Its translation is CASSQSGGVRSPKETQYF.

For the CDR3, the DNA is TGCGCCAGCAGCCAAGATCGAGAGGGAGATACGCAGTATTTT. Residues: CASSQDREGDTQYF. The V gene is TRBV4-1, the J gene TRBJ2-3, with D maybe TRBD2 (5 bases). The V end lost 0 bases, the J end lost 5 bases, and 9 bases lay between the germline ends. The CDR3 is 14 residues long. Germline assignment: CDR1 MGHRA and CDR2 YSYEKL.

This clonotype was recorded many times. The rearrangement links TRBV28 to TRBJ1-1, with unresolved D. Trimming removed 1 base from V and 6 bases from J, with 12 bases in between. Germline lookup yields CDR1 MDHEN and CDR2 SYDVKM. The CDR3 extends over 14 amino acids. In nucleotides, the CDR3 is TGTGCCAGCAGTTTATTATTTTTGGGATCTGAAGCTTTCTTT. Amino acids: CASSLLFLGSEAFF. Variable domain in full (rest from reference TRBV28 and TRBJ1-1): DVKVTQSSRYLVKRTGEKVFLECVQDMDHENMFWYRQDPGLGLRLIYFSYDVKMKEKGDIPEGYSVSREKKERFSLILESASTNQTSMYLCASSLLFLGSEAFFGQGTRLTVV.

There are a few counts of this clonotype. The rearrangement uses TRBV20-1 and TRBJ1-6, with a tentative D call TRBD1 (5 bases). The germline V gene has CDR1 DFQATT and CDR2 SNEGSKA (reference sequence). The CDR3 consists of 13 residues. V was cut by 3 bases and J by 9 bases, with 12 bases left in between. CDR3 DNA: TGCAGTGCTAGTTTCCAGGGTGCTTCACCCCTCCACTTT. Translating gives CSASFQGASPLHF.

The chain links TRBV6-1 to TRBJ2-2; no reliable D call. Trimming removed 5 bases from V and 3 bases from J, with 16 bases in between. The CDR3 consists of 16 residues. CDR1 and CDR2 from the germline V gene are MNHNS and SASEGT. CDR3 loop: CASSPLRRPHTGELFF. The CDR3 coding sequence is TGTGCCAGCAGTCCCCTCCGTCGACCACACACCGGGGAGCTGTTTTTT.

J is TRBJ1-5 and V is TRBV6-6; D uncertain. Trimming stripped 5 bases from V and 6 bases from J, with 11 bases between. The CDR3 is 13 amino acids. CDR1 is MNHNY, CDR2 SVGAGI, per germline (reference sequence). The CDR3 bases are TGTGCCAGCAGTCACACCGACGTTCAGCCCCAGCATTTT. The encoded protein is CASSHTDVQPQHF.

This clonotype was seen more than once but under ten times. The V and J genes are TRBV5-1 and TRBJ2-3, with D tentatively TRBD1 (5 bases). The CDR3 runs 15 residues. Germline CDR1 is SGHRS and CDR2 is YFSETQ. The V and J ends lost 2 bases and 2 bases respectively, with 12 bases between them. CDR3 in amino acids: CASSLVTAHTDTQYF. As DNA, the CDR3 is TGCGCCAGCAGCTTAGTGACAGCGCACACAGATACGCAGTATTTT.

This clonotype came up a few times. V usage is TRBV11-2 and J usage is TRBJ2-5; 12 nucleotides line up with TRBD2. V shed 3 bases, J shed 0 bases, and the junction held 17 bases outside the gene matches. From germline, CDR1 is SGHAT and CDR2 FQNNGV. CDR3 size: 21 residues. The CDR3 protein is CASSFSPTSARLAGDQETQYF. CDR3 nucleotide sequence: TGTGCCAGCAGCTTTTCCCCCACTTCGGCCAGACTAGCGGGGGACCAAGAGACCCAGTACTTC.

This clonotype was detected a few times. This CDR3 reads CASSVGAGGAHNEQFF. CDR3 DNA sequence: TGTGCCAGCAGCGTAGGAGCGGGGGGAGCTCATAATGAGCAGTTCTTC. V and J are TRBV9 and TRBJ2-1; 9 nucleotides agree with TRBD2. The CDR3 loop spans 16 amino acids. Losses at the gene ends were 0 bases for V and 7 bases for J; bases not matched to a gene: 8. CDR1 is SGDLS and CDR2 is YYNGEE in the germline V gene.